This entry lists 27 T cell receptor beta chains sequenced from one sample in a study of blood T cell repertoires in COVID-19. Using immunoSEQ multiplex PCR, the repertoire was profiled, and TCRdb retains in-frame clones only, with some absent. The sample has about 55,000 clones; 75% to 90% are singletons. Sequenced material: peripheral blood. Every receptor here comes from a human donor in a cohort sampled during active COVID-19.

This rearrangement joins TRBV3-1 (or the pseudogene TRBV3-2) to TRBJ2-2; D not resolved. Germline V gene lookup returns CDR1 LGHDT and CDR2 YNNKEL (reference sequence). With 4 bases removed from V and 5 bases from J, the gap between germline ends came to 14 bases. This CDR3 is built from 15 residues. The CDR3 loop reads CASSPRANPTGELFF. As DNA, the CDR3 is TGTGCCAGCAGCCCTAGAGCGAACCCAACCGGGGAGCTGTTTTTT.

This rearrangement joins TRBV19 to TRBJ2-4, with a tentative D call TRBD2 (5 bases). Trimming cost V 5 bases and J 7 bases, with 15 bases left between them. From germline, CDR1 is LNHDA and CDR2 SQIVND (reference sequence). The CDR3 totals 14 residues. CDR3 amino acids: CASSLRTWENIQYF. CDR3 coding DNA: TGTGCCAGTAGTCTCCGTACGTGGGAGAACATTCAGTACTTC.

The gene calls are TRBV19 and TRBJ2-6; TRBD1 matches at 9 bases. Losses at the gene ends were 5 bases for V and 0 bases for J; bases not matched to a gene: 11. The CDR3 length is 19 residues. Germline CDR1 LNHDA, CDR2 SQIVND (reference sequence). CDR3: CASSSNRGRLSSGANVLTF. Written as DNA, the CDR3 is TGTGCCAGTAGTTCAAACAGGGGGCGCCTCAGCTCTGGGGCCAACGTCCTGACTTTC.

The V gene is TRBV19, the J gene TRBJ1-3; a possible D gene is TRBD1 (5 bases). CDR1 and CDR2 (germline): LNHDA, SQIVND (reference sequence). The ends were cut back, 7 bases at V and 2 bases at J, with 15 bases in the middle. This CDR3 has 15 residues. CDR3 bases: TGTGCCAGTAATCTACGCGGGGACCCTGGAAACACCATATATTTT. As protein: CASNLRGDPGNTIYF.

The chain joins TRBV29-1 to TRBJ2-7; TRBD1 aligns across 9 bases. With 6 bases clipped from V and 2 bases from J, the junction kept 2 bases outside the gene matches. Per germline, CDR1 SQVTM and CDR2 ANQGSEA. This CDR3 contains 12 residues. Written as DNA, the CDR3 is TGCAGCGTGGGACAGGGCACCTACGAGCAGTACTTC. It specifies CSVGQGTYEQYF.

The chain combines TRBV28 with TRBJ1-6, with D maybe TRBD1 (6 bases). The CDR3 has 14 amino acids. CDR1 and CDR2 (germline): MDHEN, SYDVKM. The V gene lost 6 bases and the J gene lost 6 bases, with 12 bases spanning the gap. The CDR3 sequence is CASRNREGNSPLHF. The CDR3, as DNA: TGTGCCAGCAGAAACAGGGAGGGTAATTCACCCCTCCACTTT.

The J gene is TRBJ2-1, the V gene TRBV5-4; no clear D gene. V lost 0 bases to trimming and J lost 4 bases, with 5 bases between them. Germline values: CDR1 SGHNT, CDR2 YYREEE (reference sequence). This CDR3 contains 13 residues. The CDR3 region is CASSLELYNEQFF. In nucleotides, the CDR3 is TGTGCCAGCAGCTTGGAGCTGTACAATGAGCAGTTCTTC.

In its sample, this clone was seen once. The chain employs TRBV27 and TRBJ1-5; D uncertain. This CDR3 is built from 14 residues. Germline V lookup: CDR1 MNHEY, CDR2 SMNVEV (reference sequence). V dropped 8 bases and J dropped 0 bases, with 11 bases sitting between them. Written as DNA, the CDR3 is TGTGCCAGCTTCTACAGATATAGCAATCAGCCCCAGCATTTT. Protein sequence: CASFYRYSNQPQHF.

This chain uses TRBV7-8 with TRBJ1-5; a possible D gene is TRBD1 (6 bases). Looked up from germline, CDR1 is SGHVS and CDR2 is FQNEAQ. This CDR3 comprises 15 residues. V dropped 3 bases and J dropped 2 bases, with 11 bases sitting between them. The CDR3 here is CASSFSRGGNQPQHF. The CDR3 nucleotides read TGTGCCAGCAGCTTCAGCAGGGGAGGCAATCAGCCCCAGCATTTT.

CDR3 sequence: CASSKVMRDTEAFF. The CDR3 nucleotides read TGTGCCAGCAGCAAAGTTATGCGGGACACTGAAGCTTTCTTT. The J gene is TRBJ1-1, the V gene TRBV7-2; D is uncertain. Trimming shortened V by 5 bases and J by 3 bases, and 13 bases separated the two germline ends. CDR3 length: 14 residues. The germline V gene encodes CDR1 SGHTA and CDR2 FQGNSA. The variable domain in full, with the rest retrieved from reference TRBV7-2 and TRBJ1-1, is GAGVSQSPSNKVTEKGKDVELRCDPISGHTALYWYRQSLGQGLEFLIYFQGNSAPDKSGLPSDRFSAERTGGSVSTLTIQRTQQEDSAVYLCASSKVMRDTEAFFGQGTRLTVV.

V and J are TRBV19 and TRBJ2-2, with D possibly matching TRBD1 (6 bases). Germline lookup yields CDR1 LNHDA and CDR2 SQIVND (reference sequence). The CDR3 loop spans 14 amino acids. Trimming cost V 10 bases and J 1 base, with 13 bases left between them. DNA of the CDR3: TGTGCCACTAACAGGGAATTGAACACCGGGGAGCTGTTTTTT. Translating gives CATNRELNTGELFF.

This chain connects TRBV6-1 to TRBJ1-2, with D hard to call. V was cut by 1 base and J by 4 bases, with 7 bases left in between. The germline CDR1 and CDR2 sequences are MNHNS and SASEGT. This CDR3 is built from 13 residues. CDR3 sequence (DNA): TGTGCCAGCAGTGAAGTCTCCAGCTATGGCTACACCTTC. Translating it yields CASSEVSSYGYTF.

The chain combines TRBV5-1 with TRBJ2-1; 8 bases agree with TRBD2. Looked up from germline, CDR1 is SGHRS and CDR2 is YFSETQ. Unmatched junction bases numbered 4, after V lost 4 bases and J lost 4 bases. The CDR3 totals 14 residues. The CDR3 DNA reads TGCGCCAGCAGCAGCGGGAGCAATTACAATGAGCAGTTCTTC. Translating gives CASSSGSNYNEQFF.

This clone was seen once. This chain connects TRBV29-1 to TRBJ1-1; possibly TRBD1 for D (5 bases). Germline CDR1 SQVTM, CDR2 ANQGSEA. The CDR3 covers 15 residues. The V gene lost 4 bases and the J gene lost 3 bases, with 18 bases spanning the gap. The CDR3 is CSVGGGVRADTEAFF. In DNA form, the CDR3 reads TGCAGCGTTGGGGGAGGGGTCAGGGCGGACACTGAAGCTTTCTTT.

J is TRBJ2-7 and V is TRBV5-1; 7 positions match TRBD1. V shed 0 bases and J 5 bases; nucleotides not matched to a gene: 11. CDR1 and CDR2 (germline): SGHRS, YFSETQ. CDR3 length equals 16 residues. The CDR3 region is CASSLAPTGVVHEQYF. Here the CDR3 DNA reads TGCGCCAGCAGCTTGGCCCCAACAGGGGTCGTCCACGAGCAGTACTTC.

The V gene is TRBV7-6, the J gene TRBJ2-5; 10 nucleotides line up with TRBD2. Trimming took 1 base from V and 5 from J; bases not matched to a gene: 7. Looked up from germline, CDR1 is SGHVS and CDR2 is FNYEAQ. The CDR3 spans 16 residues. CDR3 loop: CASSLGASGSGETQYF. The CDR3 DNA is TGTGCCAGCAGCTTAGGGGCTAGCGGGAGTGGGGAGACCCAGTACTTC.

The V gene is TRBV3-1 (or the pseudogene TRBV3-2), the J gene TRBJ2-5; 7 bases fit TRBD1. Germline CDR1 is LGHDT and CDR2 is YNNKEL (reference sequence). J was trimmed by 5 bases and V by 0 bases; bases with no gene match: 6. The CDR3 length is 15 residues. The CDR3 region is CASSQEFRGPETQYF. The CDR3 nucleotides read TGTGCCAGCAGCCAAGAATTTAGGGGGCCGGAGACCCAGTACTTC.

The chain employs TRBV19 and TRBJ2-1; D uncertain. V was cut by 5 bases and J by 4 bases, with 18 bases left in between. In germline, CDR1 is LNHDA, CDR2 SQIVND (reference sequence). The CDR3 covers 16 residues. The CDR3 sequence: CASSEYSGMVYNEQFF. In nucleotides, the CDR3 is TGTGCCAGTAGTGAATATTCAGGTATGGTTTACAATGAGCAGTTCTTC.

V is TRBV18 and J is TRBJ2-5, with 9 bases lining up with TRBD2. Trimming removed 1 base from V and 2 bases from J; junction bases left unmatched: 5. The CDR3 has 16 amino acids. Germline V gene sequence: CDR1 KGHSH, CDR2 LQKENI. The CDR3 DNA is TGTGCCAGCTCACCACGGGCTAGCGGGGCGCAAGAGACCCAGTACTTC. Translated: CASSPRASGAQETQYF.

Comments on this clone: The junction and the germline gene differ at one end; a read error may be behind it. This sequence joins TRBV5-4 and TRBJ2-3, with 9 bases matching TRBD2. This CDR3 contains 12 residues. CDR1 and CDR2 (germline): SGHNT, YYREEE (reference sequence). Here the CDR3 reads CASSIPAGGDDF. The DNA of the CDR3 is TGTGCCAGCAGTATCCCTGCGGGGGGGGACGATTTT.

This clone was recorded only once. This sequence joins TRBV12-3 or TRBV12-4 and TRBJ2-7; D is perhaps TRBD1 (5 bases). This CDR3 contains 12 residues. The V and J ends lost 7 bases and 2 bases respectively, with 9 bases between them. For the CDR3, the DNA is TGTGCCAGCATGAAAGGGGCCTACGAGCAGTACTTC. Its translation: CASMKGAYEQYF.

This rearrangement joins TRBV5-6 to TRBJ1-4; perhaps TRBD1 as D (5 bases). Germline CDR1 SGHDT, CDR2 YYEEEE. The CDR3 sequence is 14 residues long. Trimming removed 1 base from V and 8 bases from J, with 12 bases in between. The CDR3 spells CASSLLQGGEKLFF. The DNA for the CDR3 is TGTGCCAGCAGCTTGTTGCAGGGAGGGGAAAAACTGTTTTTT. Full variable domain (remainder filled in from reference TRBV5-6 and TRBJ1-4): DAGVTQSPTHLIKTRGQQVTLRCSPKSGHDTVSWYQQALGQGPQFIFQYYEEEERQRGNFPDRFSGHQFPNYSSELNVNALLLGDSALYLCASSLLQGGEKLFFGSGTQLSVL.

The rearrangement joins TRBV19 to TRBJ1-1; TRBD1 matches 9 bases. Per the germline V gene, CDR1 is LNHDA and CDR2 is SQIVND (reference sequence). Losses at the gene ends were 3 bases for V and 4 bases for J; bases not matched to a gene: 3. The length of the CDR3 is 14 residues. The CDR3 spells CASSILTGGTEAFF. DNA of the CDR3: TGTGCCAGTAGTATTCTGACAGGGGGCACTGAAGCTTTCTTT.

V and J are TRBV7-9 and TRBJ2-7; TRBD1 agrees at 10 bases. The CDR3 extends over 15 amino acids. V lost 6 bases to trimming and J lost 5 bases; unmatched junction nucleotides: 10. The germline V gene has CDR1 SEHNR and CDR2 FQNEAQ (reference sequence). The CDR3: CASRLPGQGIHEQYF. The CDR3 coding sequence is TGTGCCAGCAGGTTACCGGGACAGGGGATCCACGAGCAGTACTTC. Full variable domain (remainder filled in from reference TRBV7-9 and TRBJ2-7): DTGVSQNPRHKITKRGQNVTFRCDPISEHNRLYWYRQTLGQGPEFLTYFQNEAQLEKSRLLSDRFSAERPKGSFSTLEIQRTEQGDSAMYLCASRLPGQGIHEQYFGPGTRLTVT.

The V and J genes are TRBV27 and TRBJ1-1, with 8 bases identical to TRBD1. The CDR3 is 13 residues long. The germline V gene has CDR1 MNHEY and CDR2 SMNVEV (reference sequence). J lost 4 bases, V lost 4 bases, and 2 bases had no gene match. CDR3 coding DNA: TGTGCCAGCAGTTCACAGGGGGTCACTGAAGCTTTCTTT. Translated: CASSSQGVTEAFF.

The CDR3 spells CASSDTLRDSGNTIYF. The CDR3 bases are TGTGCCAGCAGCGATACCCTCAGGGACTCTGGAAACACCATATATTTT. The chain carries TRBV5-6 and TRBJ1-3, with TRBD1 as a possible D gene (5 bases). In germline, CDR1 is SGHDT, CDR2 YYEEEE. The CDR3 covers 16 residues. Between the trimmed V and J ends, which lost 4 bases and 0 bases, there was a span of 14 bases.

V gene TRBV27 combines with J gene TRBJ2-3; possible D gene TRBD2, 6 bases. This CDR3 has 12 residues. Per the germline V gene, CDR1 is MNHEY and CDR2 is SMNVEV (reference sequence). V lost 8 bases, J lost 5 bases, and 11 bases lay in between. In DNA form, the CDR3 reads TGTGCCAGCCGGAAGGGAGGAGATACGCAGTATTTT. It codes for CASRKGGDTQYF.